The TCR beta chain under discussion was sequenced for a study of STAT5B mutations in CD4+ large granular lymphocyte leukemia (dated by TCRdb to between 2021 and 2023). Concerning the study at large: Among the healthy controls, the CDR3 'QG' motif was associated with a particular HLA allele. Flow cytometry on FACSCanto II or FACSVerse confirmed that purified fractions exceeded 95% purity among lymphocytes. The study compared the TCRbeta repertoires of patients with CD4+ T-cell large granular lymphocyte leukemia against the TCRbeta repertoires of healthy blood donors.

TCRbeta rearrangements were sequenced from genomic DNA using the immunoSEQ assay at survey resolution. The study's own analysis went as follows. In the TCR sequencing data, the smallest productive clonotype frequency that could be detected was 2.59 x 10-5. Only productive TCRbeta rearrangements, defined as complete and in-frame sequences, were included in the analyses. Simpson clonality, calculated in the immunoSEQ Analyzer version 3.0, was used as the measure of sample clonality. Clones were categorized by frequency as very rare, small, medium, large (1-20%) or hyperexpanded (>20%). OLGA 1.2.3 estimated generation probabilities, VDJtools produced V-gene circos plots, VDJdb was queried for specificities, and GLIPH identified CDR3 motifs. This immuneACCESS table, as held by TCRdb, lists in-frame sequences with V and J called but not all clones. Of the missing ones, under half trace to an unresolved V gene in checked studies; the others have no known cause. For V, J and clone size, that table is used; D and trimming come from the DNA. The sample records some 40,000 clones, approximately 84% of which are singletons. Less than 0.45% of the sample lies in the top ten.

A word on this clone: No antigen is known for it. There are no base qualities to consult, and no much larger clone falls within one base.

Study-wide findings and limitations: Compared with healthy CD4+ repertoires, CD4-sorted patient repertoires appeared more clonal, and this difference remained even after the putative leukemic clones were removed. The data were not HLA-matched, and the relatively small sample size could explain the higher clonality seen in CD4+ compared with CD8+ T-LGLL. Enrichment of TRBV06-family usage was observed among the top patient clones (8/27) relative to healthy controls (2/35). Main leukemic clonotypes were private to each patient, although about a quarter of the main leukemic clonotypes were found at low frequency in the non-leukemic repertoires of other patients.

Unmatched junction bases come to 6, with V trimmed by 4 bases and J by 3 bases. There are 16 amino acids in the CDR3, from cysteine to phenylalanine inclusive. Solely the CDR3 DNA is kept, with 48 bases framed from the first base. The germline V gene yields MNHNS for CDR1 and SASEGT for CDR2. The healthy controls were around 35 blood donors, and the buffy coats of these donors were supplied by the Finnish Red Cross blood service. All TCR-sequenced material derived from peripheral blood: patient blood samples and healthy donor buffy coats. Ficoll-Hypaque gradient centrifugation was used to isolate peripheral blood mononuclear cells. CD4+ cells were magnetically purified from the buffy coats of healthy controls. The Gentra Puregene Cell and Tissue kit was used to extract genomic DNA, and a Qubit 2.0 fluorometer was used to measure the amount of genomic DNA.

The receptor was derived from a human donor in good health. The rearranged chain carries TRBV6-1 and TRBJ2-7, with 13 central nucleotides matching TRBD2. The sequenced sample was CD4+ T cells from blood buffy coats. The CDR3 sequence is CASSGLTSGGFYEQYF. The DNA sequence reads TGTGCCAGCAGTGGTTTGACTAGCGGGGGGTTCTACGAGCAGTACTTC.